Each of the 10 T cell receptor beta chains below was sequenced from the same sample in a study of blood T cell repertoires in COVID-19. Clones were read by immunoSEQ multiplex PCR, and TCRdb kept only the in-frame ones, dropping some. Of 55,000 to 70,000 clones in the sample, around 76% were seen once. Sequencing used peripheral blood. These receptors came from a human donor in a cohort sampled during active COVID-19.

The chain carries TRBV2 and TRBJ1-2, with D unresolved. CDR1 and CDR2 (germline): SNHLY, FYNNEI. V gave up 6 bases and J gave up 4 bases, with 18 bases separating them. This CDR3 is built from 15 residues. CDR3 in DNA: TGTGCCAGCAGCCAGGCGGGGATTCACAGCTATGGCTACACCTTC. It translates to CASSQAGIHSYGYTF.

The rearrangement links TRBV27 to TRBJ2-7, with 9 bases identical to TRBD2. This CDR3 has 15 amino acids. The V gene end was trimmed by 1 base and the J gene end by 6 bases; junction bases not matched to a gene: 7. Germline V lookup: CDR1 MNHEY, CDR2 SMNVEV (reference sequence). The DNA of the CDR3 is TGTGCCAGCAGTTTATTGGGATTAGCGGGAGTCGAGCAGTACTTC. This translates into CASSLLGLAGVEQYF.

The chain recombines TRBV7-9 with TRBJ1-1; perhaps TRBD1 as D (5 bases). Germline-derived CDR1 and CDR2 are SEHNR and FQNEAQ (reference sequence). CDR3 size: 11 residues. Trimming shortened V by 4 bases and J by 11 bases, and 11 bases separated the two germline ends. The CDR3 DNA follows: TGTGCCAGCAGCTCGGGCCCAGGGGCTTTCTTT. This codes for CASSSGPGAFF.

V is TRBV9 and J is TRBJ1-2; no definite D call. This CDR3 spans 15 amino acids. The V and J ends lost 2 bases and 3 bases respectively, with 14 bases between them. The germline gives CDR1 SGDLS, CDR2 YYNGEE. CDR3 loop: CASSVLPNQDYGYTF. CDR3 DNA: TGTGCCAGCAGCGTCCTGCCAAATCAGGACTATGGCTACACCTTC. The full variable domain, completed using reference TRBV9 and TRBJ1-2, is DSGVTQTPKHLITATGQRVTLRCSPRSGDLSVYWYQQSLDQGLQFLIQYYNGEERAKGNILERFSAQQFPDLHSELNLSSLELGDSALYFCASSVLPNQDYGYTFGSGTRLTVV.

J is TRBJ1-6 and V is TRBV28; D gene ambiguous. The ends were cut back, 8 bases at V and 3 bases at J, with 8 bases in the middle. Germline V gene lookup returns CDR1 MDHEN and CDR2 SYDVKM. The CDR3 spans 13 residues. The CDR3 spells CASRRDYNSPLHF. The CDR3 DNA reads TGTGCCAGCCGACGGGACTATAATTCACCCCTCCACTTT.

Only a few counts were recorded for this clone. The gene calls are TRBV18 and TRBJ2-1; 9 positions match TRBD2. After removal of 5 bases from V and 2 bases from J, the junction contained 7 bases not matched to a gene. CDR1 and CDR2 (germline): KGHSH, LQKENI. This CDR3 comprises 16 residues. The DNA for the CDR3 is TGTGCCAGCTCAGTAAGACTAGCGGAGACCTACAATGAGCAGTTCTTC. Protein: CASSVRLAETYNEQFF.

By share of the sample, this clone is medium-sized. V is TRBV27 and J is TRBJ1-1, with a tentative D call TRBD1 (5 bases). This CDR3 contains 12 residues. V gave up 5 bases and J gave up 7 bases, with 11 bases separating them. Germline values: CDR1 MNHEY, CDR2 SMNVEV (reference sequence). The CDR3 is CASSPGHHEAFF. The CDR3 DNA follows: TGTGCCAGCAGTCCAGGACACCATGAAGCTTTCTTT.

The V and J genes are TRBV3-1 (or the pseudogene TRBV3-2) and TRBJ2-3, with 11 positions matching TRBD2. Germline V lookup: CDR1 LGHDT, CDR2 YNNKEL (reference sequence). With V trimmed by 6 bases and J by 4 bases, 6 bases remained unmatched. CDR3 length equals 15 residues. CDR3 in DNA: TGTGCCAGCAGGAAGCTAGCGGGAGGTGCAGATACGCAGTATTTT. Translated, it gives CASRKLAGGADTQYF.

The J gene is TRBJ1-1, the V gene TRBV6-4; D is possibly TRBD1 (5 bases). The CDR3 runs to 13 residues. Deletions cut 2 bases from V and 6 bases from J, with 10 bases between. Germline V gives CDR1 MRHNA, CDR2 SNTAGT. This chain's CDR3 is CASSDGRGAEAFF. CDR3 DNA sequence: TGTGCCAGCAGTGACGGGAGGGGCGCTGAAGCTTTCTTT.

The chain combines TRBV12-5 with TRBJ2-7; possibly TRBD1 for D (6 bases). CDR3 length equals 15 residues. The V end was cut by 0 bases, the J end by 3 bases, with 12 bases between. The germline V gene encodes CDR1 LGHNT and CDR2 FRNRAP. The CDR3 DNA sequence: TGTGCTAGTGGTTTGGTACCAGGACAGCTCTACGAGCAGTACTTC. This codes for CASGLVPGQLYEQYF.